Listed below are T cell receptor beta chains from one sample, sequenced in a study of resident and recirculating memory T cells in vitiligo. Clones were read by immunoSEQ multiplex PCR, and TCRdb kept only the in-frame ones, dropping some. The sample includes approximately 69,000 clones, roughly 90% of them seen just once. The specimen sequenced was blood. The origin of the receptors is a male donor with vitiligo. Each CDR3 is given with its conserved first and last residue. Fields, in order: clone size, V gene, J gene, CDR3 protein. The listing skips clone size in some rows; elsewhere it reads once, few, many or a size class.

clone_size: few
v_call: TRBV7-2
j_call: TRBJ1-3
cdr3_aa: CASSKGDISGNTIYF

clone_size: once
v_call: TRBV4-1
j_call: TRBJ1-2
cdr3_aa: CASSQEGQGTPNYGYTF

clone_size: NA
v_call: TRBV7-9
j_call: TRBJ2-2
cdr3_aa: CASSTWTGTGTGELFF

clone_size: NA
v_call: TRBV9
j_call: TRBJ2-2
cdr3_aa: CASSPTGSPTGELFF

clone_size: NA
v_call: TRBV7-9
j_call: TRBJ1-2
cdr3_aa: CASSPLKDRDYGYTF

clone_size: once
v_call: TRBV2
j_call: TRBJ1-1
cdr3_aa: CASMGGMNTEAFF

clone_size: once
v_call: TRBV10-3
j_call: TRBJ1-2
cdr3_aa: CAISLGQNYGYTF

clone_size: NA
v_call: TRBV5-4
j_call: TRBJ2-3
cdr3_aa: CASSLALAGGLTDTQYF

clone_size: NA
v_call: TRBV10-3
j_call: TRBJ2-1
cdr3_aa: CAIKQGKDNEQFF

clone_size: once
v_call: TRBV9
j_call: TRBJ2-1
cdr3_aa: CASGVGTSGGFSYNEQFF

clone_size: once
v_call: TRBV11-2
j_call: TRBJ1-2
cdr3_aa: CASSNLRDRDRGYTF

clone_size: NA
v_call: TRBV18
j_call: TRBJ2-2
cdr3_aa: CASSPWDRAGELFF

clone_size: NA
v_call: TRBV28
j_call: TRBJ1-5
cdr3_aa: CASSFVRGQHSNQPQHF

clone_size: once
v_call: TRBV18
j_call: TRBJ2-7
cdr3_aa: CASSTSLVRTEEYEQYF

clone_size: NA
v_call: TRBV11-2
j_call: TRBJ1-3
cdr3_aa: CASSLAGGFGGNTIYF

clone_size: NA
v_call: TRBV19
j_call: TRBJ1-2
cdr3_aa: CASSIDLAADRGRDGYTF

clone_size: NA
v_call: TRBV19
j_call: TRBJ1-3
cdr3_aa: CASSPGTARGNTIYF

clone_size: NA
v_call: TRBV10-3
j_call: TRBJ2-5
cdr3_aa: CATGPGEETQYF

clone_size: NA
v_call: TRBV2
j_call: TRBJ1-2
cdr3_aa: CASNPDRARDGYTF

clone_size: NA
v_call: TRBV6-4
j_call: TRBJ2-6
cdr3_aa: CASSDYPPGQSFSGANVLTF

clone_size: NA
v_call: TRBV4-3
j_call: TRBJ1-4
cdr3_aa: CASSQAQDEKLFF

clone_size: NA
v_call: TRBV5-1
j_call: TRBJ2-5
cdr3_aa: CASSLGSPSQQETQYF

clone_size: NA
v_call: TRBV4-3
j_call: TRBJ2-5
cdr3_aa: CASSQESQRGTQYF

clone_size: NA
v_call: TRBV9
j_call: TRBJ2-2
cdr3_aa: CASSVVTGGTGELFF

clone_size: once
v_call: TRBV2
j_call: TRBJ2-1
cdr3_aa: CASRAGTTNEQFF

clone_size: NA
v_call: TRBV9
j_call: TRBJ2-3
cdr3_aa: CASSVETGDRTDTQYF

clone_size: NA
v_call: TRBV28
j_call: TRBJ2-7
cdr3_aa: CASSLLVRVYEQYF

clone_size: NA
v_call: TRBV2
j_call: TRBJ1-1
cdr3_aa: CASSWDRNTEAFF

clone_size: NA
v_call: TRBV6-5
j_call: TRBJ2-3
cdr3_aa: CASSYSDADTDTQYF